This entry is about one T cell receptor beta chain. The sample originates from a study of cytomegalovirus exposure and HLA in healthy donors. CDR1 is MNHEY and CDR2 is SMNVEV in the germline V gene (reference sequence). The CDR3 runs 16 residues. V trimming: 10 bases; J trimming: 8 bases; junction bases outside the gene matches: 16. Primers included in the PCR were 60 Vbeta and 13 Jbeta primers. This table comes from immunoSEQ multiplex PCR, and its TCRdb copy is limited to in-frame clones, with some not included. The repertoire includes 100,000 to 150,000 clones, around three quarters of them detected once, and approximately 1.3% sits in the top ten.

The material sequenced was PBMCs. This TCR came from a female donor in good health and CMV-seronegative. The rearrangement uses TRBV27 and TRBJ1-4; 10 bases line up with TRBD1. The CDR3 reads CAKGTGVSDGPEKLFF. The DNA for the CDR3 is TGTGCCAAGGGGACAGGGGTCTCAGACGGACCCGAAAAACTGTTTTTT.